This T cell receptor (beta chain) is drawn from a study of human thymus T cells (dated by TCRdb to about 2020). About the study as a whole: The study used seven to nine infant thymus samples plus four related peripheral blood samples to characterize TCR alpha and beta repertoires. The infant donors were about 6 to 244 days old, and the cohort included several males and two females.

The paper as a whole reports these results and caveats: On average, roughly 810,000 unique TCRB clonotypes were obtained from thymus samples, compared with about 84,000 from blood samples. Biased V and J gene segment usage appeared to be present in both thymic and peripheral blood repertoires.

The immunoSEQ multiplex PCR assay was used to amplify the TCRB and TCRAD loci from a standardized amount of quality-controlled genomic DNA. The amplicons spanned the V(D)J region and were long enough to cover the CDR3 and allow V and J genes to be identified. The amplicons were sequenced on an Illumina platform via the commercial immunoSEQ service. As for the authors' bioinformatics: Primer bias and sequencing errors were corrected using previously described methods, and TCRAD and TCRB definitions followed the IMGT database. immunoSEQ Analyzer 3.0 and VDJTools were used for repertoire analysis, which covered basic statistics, V/J segment usage, diversity estimates, rarefaction and pairwise overlap. Diversity was estimated using the Chao1, ChaoE, Efron-Thisted, Shannon and inverse Simpson indices, and was also estimated on datasets down-sampled to the size of the smallest sample. Repertoire overlap was assessed by strict matching of CDR3 nucleotide sequence, V gene and J gene, and clustering was done by Jaccard-based multidimensional scaling. TCRdb's version of the immuneACCESS table is confined to in-frame rearrangements and falls short of the full clone set. An unresolved V gene accounts for under half of the shortfall where checked; the remainder is of unknown origin. The DNA was the basis for D and trimming; V, J and clone size are from that table. This sample is represented by tens of thousands of clones; 94% of them were singletons. Of the sample, over 0.1% is held by the ten largest clones.

The germline V gene encodes CDR1 LNHNV and CDR2 YYDKDF (reference sequence). Reading from cysteine to phenylalanine, the CDR3 counts 13 amino acids. The entry retains the CDR3 DNA only, 39 bases that are in frame from base 1. V drops 3 bases and J drops 13 bases, leaving 17 bases in between. Donors were immunologically healthy infants undergoing open corrective cardiac surgery for congenital heart defects in Finland. During surgery, a small roughly 0.5-1 mL aliquot of peripheral blood was collected from four of the eight donors. Instead of starting from a fixed cell number, genomic DNA extraction from blood samples used all available leukocytes. ACK lysis buffer was used to remove erythrocytes from the blood, and the remaining leukocytes were kept as pellets at -70 degrees C. Genomic DNA was extracted from frozen cell pellets with a QIAsymphony instrument. Details on this clone: Its antigen is unknown. No per-base quality is available; no much larger clone lies one base away.

The V and J genes are TRBV15 and TRBJ2-3, with the D gene call left open. This sequence originates from a boy younger than two with a congenital heart defect but otherwise immunologically healthy. Sequenced input: blood. The CDR3 reads as follows: CATSRGSRSPEYF. In nucleotides, the sequence is TGTGCCACCAGCAGGGGGTCTAGGTCCCCGGAGTATTTT.